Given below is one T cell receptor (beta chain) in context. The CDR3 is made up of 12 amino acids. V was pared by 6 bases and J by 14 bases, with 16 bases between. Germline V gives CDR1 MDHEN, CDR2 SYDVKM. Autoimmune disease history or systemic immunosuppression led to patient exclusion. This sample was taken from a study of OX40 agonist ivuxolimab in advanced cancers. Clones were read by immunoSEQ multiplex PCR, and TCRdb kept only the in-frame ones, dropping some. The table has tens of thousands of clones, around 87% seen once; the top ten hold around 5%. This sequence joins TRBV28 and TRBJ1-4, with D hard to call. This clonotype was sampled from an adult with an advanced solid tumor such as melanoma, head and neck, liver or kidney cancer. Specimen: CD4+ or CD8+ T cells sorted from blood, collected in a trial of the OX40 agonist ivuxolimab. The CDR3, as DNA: TGTGCCAGCAGCCACACCGCCCCTGTCCTGTTTTTT. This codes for CASSHTAPVLFF.